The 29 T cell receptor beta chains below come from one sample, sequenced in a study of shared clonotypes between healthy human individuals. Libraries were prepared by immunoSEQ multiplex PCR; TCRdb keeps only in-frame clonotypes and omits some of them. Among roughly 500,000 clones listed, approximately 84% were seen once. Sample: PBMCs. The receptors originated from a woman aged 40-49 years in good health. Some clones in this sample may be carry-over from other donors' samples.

The CDR3 DNA reads TGTGCCAGCAGCGTAGGGGGACAGAACACTGAAGCTTTCTTT. Translating gives CASSVGGQNTEAFF. The chain carries TRBV9 and TRBJ1-1; D possibly corresponds to TRBD1 (6 bases). The CDR3 totals 14 residues. V was trimmed by 0 bases and J by 1 base, leaving 7 bases between them. Per germline, CDR1 SGDLS and CDR2 YYNGEE.

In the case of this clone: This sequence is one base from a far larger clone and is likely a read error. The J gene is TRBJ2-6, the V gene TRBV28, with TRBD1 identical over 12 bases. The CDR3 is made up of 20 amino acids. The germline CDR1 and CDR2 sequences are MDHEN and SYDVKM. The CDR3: CTSRHPGTGGESSGANVLTF. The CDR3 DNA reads TGTACCAGCAGGCATCCCGGGACAGGGGGCGAAAGCTCTGGGGCCAACGTCCTGACTTTC.

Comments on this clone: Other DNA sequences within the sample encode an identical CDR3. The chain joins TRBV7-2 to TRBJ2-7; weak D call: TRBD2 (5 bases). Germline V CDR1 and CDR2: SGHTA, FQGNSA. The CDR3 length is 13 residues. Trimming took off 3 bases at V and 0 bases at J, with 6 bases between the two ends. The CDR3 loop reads CASSLAGSYEQYF. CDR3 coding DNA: TGTGCCAGCAGCTTGGCGGGCTCCTACGAGCAGTACTTC.

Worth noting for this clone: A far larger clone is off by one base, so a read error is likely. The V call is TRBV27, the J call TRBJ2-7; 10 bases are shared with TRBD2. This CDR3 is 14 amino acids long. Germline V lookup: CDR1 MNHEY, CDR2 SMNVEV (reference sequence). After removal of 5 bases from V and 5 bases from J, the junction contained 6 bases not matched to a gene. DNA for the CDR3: TGTGCCAGCAGTGGAGCGGGAGGGCCTCACGAGCAGTACTTC. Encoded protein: CASSGAGGPHEQYF.

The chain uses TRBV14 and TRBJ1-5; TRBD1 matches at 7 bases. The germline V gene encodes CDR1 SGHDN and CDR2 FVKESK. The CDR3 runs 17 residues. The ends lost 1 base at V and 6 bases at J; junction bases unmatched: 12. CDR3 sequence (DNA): TGTGCCAGCAGCCAAGGGGCGGGACGACAGGGCGGTCAGCCCCAGCATTTT. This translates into CASSQGAGRQGGQPQHF.

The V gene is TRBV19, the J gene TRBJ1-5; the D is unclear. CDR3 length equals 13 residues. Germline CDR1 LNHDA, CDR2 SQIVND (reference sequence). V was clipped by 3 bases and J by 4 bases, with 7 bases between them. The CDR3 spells CASSIGDNQPQHF. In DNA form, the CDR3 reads TGTGCCAGTAGTATCGGGGATAATCAGCCCCAGCATTTT.

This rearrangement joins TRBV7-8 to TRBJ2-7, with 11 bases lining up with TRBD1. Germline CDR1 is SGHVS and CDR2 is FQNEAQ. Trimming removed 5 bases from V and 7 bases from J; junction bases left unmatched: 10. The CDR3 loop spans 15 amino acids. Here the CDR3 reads CASSQRTGGRGEQYF. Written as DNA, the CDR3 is TGTGCCAGCAGCCAAAGGACAGGGGGCAGGGGTGAGCAGTACTTC. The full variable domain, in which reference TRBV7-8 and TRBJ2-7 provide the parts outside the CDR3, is GAGVSQSPRYKVAKRGQDVALRCDPISGHVSLFWYQQALGQGPEFLTYFQNEAQLDKSGLPSDRFFAERPEGSVSTLKIQRTQQEDSAVYLCASSQRTGGRGEQYFGPGTRLTVT.

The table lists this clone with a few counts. DNA of the CDR3: TGTGCCAGCAGCAAGGGGCGCATCTTGTCCCTCAACACCATATATTTT. Protein sequence: CASSKGRILSLNTIYF. The chain has TRBV7-2 and TRBJ1-3; TRBD1 is a possible D gene (5 bases). Germline V gene lookup returns CDR1 SGHTA and CDR2 FQGNSA. Trimming removed 5 bases at V and 7 bases at J, with 21 bases between. The CDR3 is 16 amino acids.

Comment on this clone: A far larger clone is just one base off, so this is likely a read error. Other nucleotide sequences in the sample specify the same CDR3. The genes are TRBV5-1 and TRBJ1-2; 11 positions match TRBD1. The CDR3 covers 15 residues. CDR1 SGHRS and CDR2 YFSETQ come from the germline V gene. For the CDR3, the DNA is TGCGCCAGCAGCAGGACGGACAGGGGGCTAGTGGGCTACACCTTT. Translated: CASSRTDRGLVGYTF.

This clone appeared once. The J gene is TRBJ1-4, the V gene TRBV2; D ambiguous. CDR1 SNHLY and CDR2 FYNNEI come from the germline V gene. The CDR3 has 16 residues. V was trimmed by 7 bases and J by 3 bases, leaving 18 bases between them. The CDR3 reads CASNPMVTAANEKLFF. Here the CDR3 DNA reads TGTGCCAGCAACCCAATGGTGACTGCGGCTAATGAAAAACTGTTTTTT.

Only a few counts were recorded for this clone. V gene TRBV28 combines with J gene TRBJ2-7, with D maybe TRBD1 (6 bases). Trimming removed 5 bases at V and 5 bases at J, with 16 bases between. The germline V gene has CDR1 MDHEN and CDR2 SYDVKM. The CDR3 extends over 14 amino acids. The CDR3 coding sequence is TGTGCCAGCAGTCAACAACTCAGGGGCGACGAGCAGTACTTC. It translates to CASSQQLRGDEQYF.

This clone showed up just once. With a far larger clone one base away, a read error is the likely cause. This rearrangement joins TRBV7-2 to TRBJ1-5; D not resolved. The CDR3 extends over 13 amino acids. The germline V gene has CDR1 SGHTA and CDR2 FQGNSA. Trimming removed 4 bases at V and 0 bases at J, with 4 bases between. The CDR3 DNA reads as TGTGCCAGCAGCTGGGATAGCAATCAGCCCCAGCATTTT. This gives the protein CASSWDSNQPQHF.

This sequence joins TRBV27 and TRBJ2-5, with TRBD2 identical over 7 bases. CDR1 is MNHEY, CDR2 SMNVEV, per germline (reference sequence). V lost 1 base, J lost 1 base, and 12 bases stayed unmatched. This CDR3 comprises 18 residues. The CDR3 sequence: CASSLWGGLADSQETQYF. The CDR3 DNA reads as TGTGCCAGCAGTTTATGGGGTGGGCTAGCGGATTCCCAAGAGACCCAGTACTTC.

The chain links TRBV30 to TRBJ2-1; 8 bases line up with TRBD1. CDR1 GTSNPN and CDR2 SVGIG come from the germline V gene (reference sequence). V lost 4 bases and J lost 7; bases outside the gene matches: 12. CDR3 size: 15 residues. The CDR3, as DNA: TGTGCCTGGAAAGTTCCCGGACAGGGTGGAAATGAGCAGTTCTTC. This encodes CAWKVPGQGGNEQFF.

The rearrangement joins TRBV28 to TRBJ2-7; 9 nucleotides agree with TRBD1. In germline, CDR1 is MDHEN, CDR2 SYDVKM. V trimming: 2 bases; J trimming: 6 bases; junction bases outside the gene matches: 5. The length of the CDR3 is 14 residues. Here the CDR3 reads CASSLGGTGSEQYF. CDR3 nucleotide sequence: TGTGCCAGCAGTTTAGGAGGGACAGGGTCCGAGCAGTACTTC.

CDR3 sequence (DNA): TGTGCCACCCAGCTAGGGGTGGGCCCCCCAGATACGCAGTATTTT. Protein: CATQLGVGPPDTQYF. The V gene is TRBV7-9, the J gene TRBJ2-3, with a possible D match to TRBD1 (5 bases). This CDR3 is 15 amino acids long. Germline assignment: CDR1 SEHNR and CDR2 FQNEAQ (reference sequence). Trimming shortened V by 10 bases and J by 4 bases, and 21 bases separated the two germline ends.

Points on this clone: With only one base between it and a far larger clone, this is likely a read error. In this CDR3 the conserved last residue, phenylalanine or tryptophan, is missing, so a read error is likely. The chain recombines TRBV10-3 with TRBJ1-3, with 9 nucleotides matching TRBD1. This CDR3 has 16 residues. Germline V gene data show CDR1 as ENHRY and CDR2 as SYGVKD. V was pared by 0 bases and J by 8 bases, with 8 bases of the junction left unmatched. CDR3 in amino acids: CAISESTGGVVDTIYS. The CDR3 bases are TGTGCCATCAGTGAGTCGACAGGGGGGGTCGTGGACACCATATATTCT.

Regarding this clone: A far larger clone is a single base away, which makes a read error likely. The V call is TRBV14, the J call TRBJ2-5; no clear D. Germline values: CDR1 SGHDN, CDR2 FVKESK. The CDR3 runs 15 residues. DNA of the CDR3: TGTGCCAGCAGCCAAGGACGGCACAACCAAGGGACCCAGTACTTC. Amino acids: CASSQGRHNQGTQYF.

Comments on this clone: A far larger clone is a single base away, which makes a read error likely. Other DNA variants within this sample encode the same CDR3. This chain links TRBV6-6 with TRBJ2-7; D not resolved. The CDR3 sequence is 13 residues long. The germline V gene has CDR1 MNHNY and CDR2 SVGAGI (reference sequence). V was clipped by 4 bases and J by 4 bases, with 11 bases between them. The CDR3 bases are TGTGCCAGCAGTTTGTCAACCAATTACGAGCAGTACTTC. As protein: CASSLSTNYEQYF.

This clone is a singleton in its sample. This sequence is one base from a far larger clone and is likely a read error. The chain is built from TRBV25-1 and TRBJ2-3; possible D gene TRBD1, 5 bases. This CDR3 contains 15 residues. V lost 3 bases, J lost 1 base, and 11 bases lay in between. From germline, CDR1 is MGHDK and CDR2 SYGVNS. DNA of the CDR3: TGTGCCAGCAGTGATACAGGACGAGGCACAGATACGCAGTATTTT. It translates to CASSDTGRGTDTQYF.

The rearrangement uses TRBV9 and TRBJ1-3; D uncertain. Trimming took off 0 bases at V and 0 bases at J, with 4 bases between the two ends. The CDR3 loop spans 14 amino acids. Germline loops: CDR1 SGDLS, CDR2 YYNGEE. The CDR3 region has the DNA TGTGCCAGCAGCGTAGACCGCTCTGGAAACACCATATATTTT. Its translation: CASSVDRSGNTIYF.

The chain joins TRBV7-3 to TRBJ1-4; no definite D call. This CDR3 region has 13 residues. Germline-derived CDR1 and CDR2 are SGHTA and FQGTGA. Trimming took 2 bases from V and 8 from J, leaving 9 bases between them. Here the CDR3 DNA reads TGTGCCAGCAGCTTAGATCACGGGGAAAAACTGTTTTTT. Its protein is CASSLDHGEKLFF. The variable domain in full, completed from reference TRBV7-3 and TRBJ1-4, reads GAGVSQTPSNKVTEKGKYVELRCDPISGHTALYWYRQSLGQGPEFLIYFQGTGAADDSGLPNDRFFAVRPEGSVSTLKIQRTERGDSAVYLCASSLDHGEKLFFGSGTQLSVL.

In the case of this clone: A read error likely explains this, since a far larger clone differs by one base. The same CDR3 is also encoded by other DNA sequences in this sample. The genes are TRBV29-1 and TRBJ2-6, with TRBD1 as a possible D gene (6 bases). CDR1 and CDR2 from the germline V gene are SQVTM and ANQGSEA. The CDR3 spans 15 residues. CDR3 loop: CSVELGQSGANVLTF. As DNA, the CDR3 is TGTAGCGTTGAACTGGGACAATCTGGGGCCAACGTCCTGACTTTC.

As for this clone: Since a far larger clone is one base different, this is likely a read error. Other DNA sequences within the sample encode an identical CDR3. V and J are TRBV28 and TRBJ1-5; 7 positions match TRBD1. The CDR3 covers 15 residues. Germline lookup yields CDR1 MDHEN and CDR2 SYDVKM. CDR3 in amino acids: CASRPGQTSNQPQHF. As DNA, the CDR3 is TGTGCCAGCAGACCGGGACAGACTAGCAATCAGCCCCAACATTTT.

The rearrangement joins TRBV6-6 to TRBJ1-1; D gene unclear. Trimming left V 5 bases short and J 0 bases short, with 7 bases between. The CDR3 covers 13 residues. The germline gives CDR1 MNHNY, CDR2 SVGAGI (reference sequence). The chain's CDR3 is CASSQRLNTEAFF. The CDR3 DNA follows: TGTGCCAGCAGTCAACGGTTGAACACTGAAGCTTTCTTT.

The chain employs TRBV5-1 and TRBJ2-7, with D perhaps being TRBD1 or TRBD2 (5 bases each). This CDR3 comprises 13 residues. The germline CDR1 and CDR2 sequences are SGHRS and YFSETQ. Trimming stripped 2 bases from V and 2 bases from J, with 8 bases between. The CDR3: CASSFGDPYEQYF. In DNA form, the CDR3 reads TGCGCCAGCAGCTTTGGGGACCCCTACGAGCAGTACTTC.

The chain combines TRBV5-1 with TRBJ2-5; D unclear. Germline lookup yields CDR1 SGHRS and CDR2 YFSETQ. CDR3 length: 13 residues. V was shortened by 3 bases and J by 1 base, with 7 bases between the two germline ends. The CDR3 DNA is TGCGCCAGCAGCTGGAGCCCCCAAGAGACCCAGTACTTC. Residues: CASSWSPQETQYF.

CDR3 DNA: TGTGCCAGCAAACTACTACAGGGAGCCCAAGAGACCCAGTACTTC. This codes for CASKLLQGAQETQYF. This rearrangement joins TRBV6-6 to TRBJ2-5; D possibly corresponds to TRBD1 (6 bases). Germline values: CDR1 MNHNY, CDR2 SVGAGI (reference sequence). V lost 7 bases and J lost 1, with 16 bases in between. This CDR3 is 15 amino acids long.

The CDR3: CARLRVPEAFF. CDR3 nucleotide sequence: TGTGCCCGGCTTAGGGTTCCTGAAGCTTTCTTT. The chain links TRBV7-9 to TRBJ1-1; no clear D. Germline V lookup: CDR1 SEHNR, CDR2 FQNEAQ (reference sequence). The V end lost 11 bases, the J end lost 6 bases, and 13 bases lay between the germline ends. The CDR3 covers 11 residues.